A single sample gave rise to the 21 T cell receptor beta chains below, sequenced in a study of Ad26.COV2.S vaccination and SARS-CoV-2 variants. As to treatment: roughly 18 received Ad26.COV2.S at low or high dose, single or two shots; roughly 5 received placebo; per-sample allocation not given. Samples were taken on day 63 after the first vaccine or placebo injection. Method: immunoSEQ multiplex PCR; TCRdb's copy keeps in-frame clones and lacks some. The table has roughly 300,000 clones, about 89% seen once. The sequenced sample was peripheral blood, obtained in a trial of Ad26.COV2.S vaccine versus placebo. These receptors were collected from a person between 18 and 65 years old who received the Ad26.COV2.S COVID-19 vaccine or a placebo.

This sequence joins TRBV19 and TRBJ2-1, with 10 bases identical to TRBD2. J lost 8 bases, V lost 4 bases, and 8 bases had no gene match. Per germline, CDR1 LNHDA and CDR2 SQIVND (reference sequence). The CDR3 consists of 15 residues. The CDR3 spells CASSSSLAGAHEQFF. In nucleotides, the CDR3 is TGTGCCAGTAGTAGTTCTCTAGCGGGAGCCCATGAGCAGTTCTTC. Looking up the rest from reference TRBV19 and TRBJ2-1 gives the full variable domain: DGGITQSPKYLFRKEGQNVTLSCEQNLNHDAMYWYRQDPGQGLRLIYYSQIVNDFQKGDIAEGYSVSREKKESFPLTVTSAQKNPTAFYLCASSSSLAGAHEQFFGPGTRLTVL.

This clone was seen only once. This sequence joins TRBV7-9 and TRBJ2-3, with D perhaps TRBD2 (7 bases). V lost 2 bases and J 3 bases, leaving 12 bases between the germline ends. This CDR3 region has 15 residues. Germline-derived CDR1 and CDR2 are SEHNR and FQNEAQ (reference sequence). The CDR3 DNA follows: TGTGCCAGCAGCTTACGGGGGGCCGGGACAGATACGCAGTATTTT. Its protein product is CASSLRGAGTDTQYF.

This chain uses TRBV7-2 with TRBJ2-4; the match to TRBD1 covers 8 bases. The CDR3 contains 15 residues. Germline V CDR1 and CDR2: SGHTA, FQGNSA. The J segment lost 7 bases and the V segment lost 4 bases, leaving 9 bases of the junction unmatched. CDR3 sequence: CASSSRTGIRNIQYF. CDR3 DNA: TGTGCCAGCAGCTCCAGGACAGGGATTAGGAACATTCAGTACTTC.

The chain recombines TRBV12-3 or TRBV12-4 with TRBJ1-1; D is unresolved. With 10 bases removed from V and 8 bases from J, the gap between germline ends came to 14 bases. This CDR3 has 11 amino acids. The DNA of the CDR3 is TGTGCCACCGTGAACCTTCAAGAAGCTTTCTTT. Residues: CATVNLQEAFF.

This clone was detected once. The chain has TRBV28 and TRBJ1-6, with TRBD1 identical over 9 bases. V shed 4 bases and J 6 bases; nucleotides not matched to a gene: 7. The germline V gene encodes CDR1 MDHEN and CDR2 SYDVKM. The CDR3 length is 16 residues. CDR3 coding DNA: TGTGCCAGCAGTTCCTGGACAGGGGAGAGTAATTCACCCCTCCACTTT. Residues: CASSSWTGESNSPLHF.

The chain couples TRBV11-2 to TRBJ2-1; 14 bases fit TRBD2. CDR1 and CDR2 from the germline V gene are SGHAT and FQNNGV. Trimming removed 5 bases from V and 9 bases from J; junction bases left unmatched: 9. The CDR3 contains 16 residues. This CDR3 reads CASSEGLAGALGEQFF. CDR3 bases: TGTGCCAGCAGCGAGGGACTAGCGGGAGCTTTAGGTGAGCAGTTCTTC. The full variable domain, with the rest looked up from reference TRBV11-2 and TRBJ2-1, is EAGVAQSPRYKIIEKRQSVAFWCNPISGHATLYWYQQILGQGPKLLIQFQNNGVVDDSQLPKDRFSAERLKGVDSTLKIQPAKLEDSAVYLCASSEGLAGALGEQFFGPGTRLTVL.

The chain carries TRBV6-5 and TRBJ2-5; 7 positions agree with TRBD1. The V gene end was trimmed by 6 bases and the J gene end by 5 bases; junction bases not matched to a gene: 12. Per the germline V gene, CDR1 is MNHEY and CDR2 is SVGAGI. This CDR3 is built from 15 residues. The CDR3 nucleotides read TGTGCCAGCAGCCGCACGACGACAGGGTTGGAGACCCAGTACTTC. Translating it yields CASSRTTTGLETQYF.

The CDR3 DNA sequence: TGTGCCAGTAGTAGACTAGCGGGGGGGCTTCCTGATGAGCAGTTCTTC. Protein: CASSRLAGGLPDEQFF. The gene calls are TRBV19 and TRBJ2-1; 14 positions match TRBD2. The CDR3 runs to 16 residues. V gave up 4 bases and J gave up 8 bases; unmatched junction bases: 7. Per germline, CDR1 LNHDA and CDR2 SQIVND (reference sequence).

V gene TRBV7-9 combines with J gene TRBJ2-3, with TRBD2 identical over 7 bases. The CDR3 consists of 15 residues. Germline CDR1 reads SEHNR; CDR2 reads FQNEAQ (reference sequence). Trimming at V came to 1 base and at J to 9 bases, leaving 10 bases not matched to a gene. CDR3 loop: CASSLESGSGETQYF. CDR3 coding DNA: TGTGCCAGCAGCTTAGAATCGGGGAGCGGGGAGACGCAGTATTTT. Full variable domain (rest looked up from reference TRBV7-9 and TRBJ2-3): DTGVSQNPRHKITKRGQNVTFRCDPISEHNRLYWYRQTLGQGPEFLTYFQNEAQLEKSRLLSDRFSAERPKGSFSTLEIQRTEQGDSAMYLCASSLESGSGETQYFGPGTRLTVL.

The genes are TRBV7-2 and TRBJ2-7; 7 positions agree with TRBD1. This CDR3 spans 13 amino acids. V lost 5 bases, J lost 6 bases, and 7 bases stayed unmatched. The germline gives CDR1 SGHTA, CDR2 FQGNSA. The CDR3 coding sequence is TGTGCCAGCAGCGCCCGACAGGGAAGCGAGCAGTACTTC. Translated: CASSARQGSEQYF.

This clone appeared once. The chain links TRBV4-1 to TRBJ2-1, with 16 bases identical to TRBD2. The CDR3 spans 22 residues. CDR1 MGHRA and CDR2 YSYEKL come from the germline V gene. The V gene end was trimmed by 3 bases and the J gene end by 0 bases; junction bases not matched to a gene: 14. The CDR3 is CASSHHPRGTSGRGSSYNEQFF. CDR3 nucleotides: TGCGCCAGCAGCCACCACCCCCGAGGGACTAGCGGGAGGGGAAGCTCCTACAATGAGCAGTTCTTC.

This chain links TRBV9 with TRBJ2-3; D assignment may be TRBD1 or TRBD2 (5 bases each). Germline values: CDR1 SGDLS, CDR2 YYNGEE. The V end lost 2 bases, the J end lost 4 bases, and 14 bases lay between the germline ends. This CDR3 region has 15 residues. As DNA, the CDR3 is TGTGCCAGCAGCGTCAGCGAGGGGCGGTCAGATACGCAGTATTTT. As protein: CASSVSEGRSDTQYF.

In its sample, this clone was seen a few times. The gene calls are TRBV15 and TRBJ1-1; D is uncertain. V dropped 3 bases and J dropped 3 bases, with 14 bases sitting between them. Germline assignment: CDR1 LNHNV and CDR2 YYDKDF (reference sequence). CDR3 size: 15 residues. CDR3 nucleotide sequence: TGTGCCACCAGCAGTCGGAGTGTACGGGACACTGAAGCTTTCTTT. Its translation is CATSSRSVRDTEAFF.

This chain connects TRBV11-3 to TRBJ1-5; D is unclear. This CDR3 has 11 residues. Germline assignment: CDR1 SGHNT and CDR2 YENEEA. V was pared by 3 bases and J by 5 bases, with 2 bases between. The CDR3 here is CASSFDQPQHF. The CDR3 bases are TGTGCCAGCAGCTTTGATCAGCCCCAGCATTTT.

V gene TRBV5-1 combines with J gene TRBJ2-5, with TRBD2 matching over 8 bases. Trimming cost V 5 bases and J 2 bases; bases outside gene matches: 5. Looked up from germline, CDR1 is SGHRS and CDR2 is YFSETQ. The CDR3 contains 14 residues. The CDR3 nucleotides read TGCGCCAGCAGGACAAGCGGGGGACAAGAGACCCAGTACTTC. As protein: CASRTSGGQETQYF.

The genes are TRBV28 and TRBJ1-4; D possibly corresponds to TRBD1 (5 bases). Germline values: CDR1 MDHEN, CDR2 SYDVKM. The V and J ends lost 5 bases and 10 bases respectively, with 17 bases between them. This CDR3 has 14 residues. The CDR3 DNA follows: TGTGCCAGCAGTCCGCCGGGACGGCTCGCAAAACTGTTTTTT. Its translation is CASSPPGRLAKLFF.

The chain combines TRBV3-1 (or the pseudogene TRBV3-2) with TRBJ2-1; D is possibly TRBD2 (6 bases). Trimming took off 0 bases at V and 7 bases at J, with 19 bases between the two ends. Germline V gene lookup returns CDR1 LGHDT and CDR2 YNNKEL (reference sequence). CDR3 length: 17 residues. The CDR3 loop reads CASSQDFGGGRDNEQFF. The CDR3, as DNA: TGTGCCAGCAGCCAAGATTTTGGGGGAGGCCGGGATAATGAGCAGTTCTTC.

The chain has TRBV5-8 and TRBJ2-1; the D gene is possibly TRBD1 (5 bases). The V gene's germline CDR1 is SGHTS and CDR2 YDEGEE. V was trimmed by 1 base and J by 12 bases, leaving 8 bases between them. There are 11 residues in the CDR3. As DNA, the CDR3 is TGTGCCAGCAGCTTGTGGCAGGGGCAGTTCTTC. Residues: CASSLWQGQFF.

V gene TRBV15 combines with J gene TRBJ2-1, with D perhaps TRBD2 (6 bases). This CDR3 is built from 15 residues. In germline, CDR1 is LNHNV, CDR2 YYDKDF (reference sequence). Trimming shortened V by 5 bases and J by 2 bases, and 13 bases separated the two germline ends. The chain's CDR3 is CATSGREIAYNEQFF. The CDR3 DNA reads TGTGCCACCAGCGGCCGGGAGATTGCCTACAATGAGCAGTTCTTC. Drawing the rest from reference TRBV15 and TRBJ2-1, the complete variable domain is DAMVIQNPRYQVTQFGKPVTLSCSQTLNHNVMYWYQQKSSQAPKLLFHYYDKDFNNEADTPDNFQSRRPNTSFCFLDIRSPGLGDTAMYLCATSGREIAYNEQFFGPGTRLTVL.

The J gene is TRBJ2-3, the V gene TRBV19; 10 positions agree with TRBD1. J was trimmed by 2 bases and V by 0 bases; bases with no gene match: 5. The germline gives CDR1 LNHDA, CDR2 SQIVND (reference sequence). The CDR3 spans 17 residues. CDR3 region: CASSIDGTGDFTDTQYF. Written as DNA, the CDR3 is TGTGCCAGTAGTATAGACGGGACAGGGGACTTCACAGATACGCAGTATTTT.

The gene calls are TRBV10-3 and TRBJ2-7, with TRBD2 matching over 7 bases. The CDR3 runs to 20 residues. From germline, CDR1 is ENHRY and CDR2 SYGVKD. V lost 0 bases and J lost 3; bases outside the gene matches: 20. CDR3 sequence reads: CAISESQSRPGLAGVYEQYF. DNA of the CDR3: TGTGCCATCAGTGAGTCGCAGAGCAGGCCGGGTCTGGCGGGAGTCTACGAGCAGTACTTC.